This note documents a single T cell receptor (beta chain) sequence. Its specificity is unknown. Clones were read by immunoSEQ multiplex PCR, and TCRdb kept only the in-frame ones, dropping some. The profile shows 73,000 or so clones, approximately 91% of them singletons. This CDR3 comprises 14 residues. Germline V CDR1 and CDR2: MNHEY, SVGAGI. Losses at the gene ends were 1 base for V and 5 bases for J; bases not matched to a gene: 5. This record belongs to a study of OX40 agonist ivuxolimab in advanced cancers. Study details: Patients took ivuxolimab, an agonistic anti-OX40 (CD134) antibody. People in dose escalation had one of these cancers: hepatocellular carcinoma, melanoma, renal cell or head and neck cancer.

Study observations and caveats: On average, CD8+ T cells showed a greater number of expanded clones than CD4+.

The source is an adult with an advanced solid tumor such as melanoma, head and neck, liver or kidney cancer. The sample in question was CD4+ or CD8+ T cells sorted from blood, obtained in a trial of the OX40 agonist ivuxolimab. The V gene is TRBV6-5, the J gene TRBJ2-7; 7 positions agree with TRBD1. The CDR3 loop is CASSYYPQGHEQYF. The CDR3 region has the DNA TGTGCCAGCAGTTACTACCCACAGGGGCACGAGCAGTACTTC.